This T cell receptor (beta chain) was retrieved from a study of prognosis after radiotherapy for stage I lung cancer. Study details: Nobody among the patients got concurrent therapy with stereotactic body radiotherapy.

General observations from the study: Patients' TRBV and TRBJ gene usage reportedly differed by presence or absence of metastases.

Details on this clonotype: Its target is unknown. A far larger clone is only one base removed, so a read error is likely.

Researchers used two-round multiplex PCR to amplify TCR beta CDR3 starting from genomic DNA. The authors ran first-round PCR with primers specific to each TRBV and TRBJ gene. TCRdb re-derived calls from the multiplex PCR reads in MiXCR, one entry per CDR3 protein. The sample lists 14,000 or so distinct CDR3 sequences; approximately 55% were seen once. V shed 7 bases and J 1 base; nucleotides not matched to a gene: 13. Germline lookup yields CDR1 SEHNR and CDR2 FQNEAQ (reference sequence). The CDR3 covers 18 residues. This sample comprised PBMCs, obtained before or after stereotactic body radiation therapy (not recorded which). This sequence was found in a donor aged 50 or older with non-small cell lung cancer. The rearrangement links TRBV7-9 to TRBJ2-6, with 7 bases fitting TRBD1. The CDR3 DNA is TGTGCCAGCATCCCCAGAAACAGGGGACGATCTGGGGCCAACGTCCTGACTTTC. This sequence encodes CASIPRNRGRSGANVLTF.